The 10 T cell receptor beta chains given below trace back to one sample, sequenced in a study of T cells expressing NK-cell markers. TCRdb re-called the 5' RACE reads, yielding one record per CDR3 amino acid sequence without DNA. The table counts fewer than 400,000 distinct CDR3 sequences; roughly 5.2% lies in the top ten. Sequencing input: blood T cells: a sorted CD56 or NKG2C T cell subset, CD4+ or CD8+ T cells, or bulk PBMC T cells (not recorded which). Source of these receptors: a man between 18 and 69 years old in good health.

The chain recombines TRBV7-9 with TRBJ1-1; TCRdb picks TRBD1, but there is no DNA to check that call. Germline CDR1 reads SEHNR; CDR2 reads FQNEAQ (reference sequence). The CDR3 is 16 residues long. The CDR3 is CASSPGVWGKNTEAFF.

CDR3 residues: CASSFQGGRSEAFF. This sequence joins TRBV5-1 and TRBJ1-1; TCRdb designates TRBD1, a call that cannot be tested without DNA. Looked up from germline, CDR1 is SGHRS and CDR2 is YFSETQ. This CDR3 spans 14 amino acids.

The chain joins TRBV3-1 to TRBJ2-7; TCRdb's assignment of TRBD2 cannot be checked, as there is no DNA. This CDR3 comprises 13 residues. CDR1 is LGHDT and CDR2 is YNNKEL in the germline V gene (reference sequence). The CDR3 sequence: CACKGRVRNEQYF.

The chain is built from TRBV12-3 or TRBV12-4 and TRBJ2-5. This CDR3 comprises 14 residues. The CDR3 is CASSLTRGQETQYF.

The chain carries TRBV27 and TRBJ2-5; TCRdb gives TRBD1 as the D gene, but with no DNA this cannot be confirmed. Per germline, CDR1 MNHEY and CDR2 SMNVEV (reference sequence). CDR3 size: 15 residues. CDR3 in amino acids: CASSLGSGWQETQYF.

The chain joins TRBV5-1 to TRBJ2-2; TCRdb picks TRBD1, but there is no DNA to check that call. The CDR3 totals 20 residues. CDR1 is SGHRS and CDR2 is YFSETQ in the germline V gene. The CDR3 loop is CASSLVVRGRGNANTGELFF.

The genes are TRBV5-5 and TRBJ1-6; the TRBD1 assignment by TCRdb is unverifiable without DNA. This CDR3 spans 16 amino acids. Germline V gene data show CDR1 as SGHKS and CDR2 as YYEKEE (reference sequence). This CDR3 reads CASSPLTGSGYSPLHF.

The genes are TRBV18 and TRBJ2-3; as DNA is missing, the TRBD1 call by TCRdb cannot be tested. Germline CDR1 is KGHSH and CDR2 is LQKENI. The CDR3 sequence is 15 residues long. Here the CDR3 reads CASSASGQGANTQYF.

The rearrangement uses TRBV12-3 or TRBV12-4 and TRBJ2-5; lacking DNA, the TRBD2 call made by TCRdb goes unchecked. The CDR3 has 15 amino acids. The CDR3 reads CASTLGDSGQETQYF.

The V call is TRBV7-8, the J call TRBJ2-3; TCRdb outputs TRBD2, but without DNA this stays unchecked. Germline-derived CDR1 and CDR2 are SGHVS and FQNEAQ. The CDR3 runs 15 residues. CDR3: CASNRGGQVYDTQYF.